Shown below are 10 T cell receptor beta chains from a single sample sequenced in a study of T cells in Graves' hyperthyroidism and ophthalmopathy. Amplification yielded TCR beta CDR3 regions, with RNA transcripts as the source. RT-PCR in the first round (using the HTBI primer set) targeted the TCR CDR3. MiXCR, run by TCRdb on the multiplex PCR reads, gives a single entry per CDR3 protein. The sample consists of fewer than 550,000 distinct CDR3 sequences, roughly 14% of them appearing once. Sequencing was carried out using blood. The receptor source for this set is a woman aged 18-29 years with Graves' hyperthyroidism.

DNA for the CDR3: TGTGCCAGTAGTACCTCCGGGGTCTCTGGAAACACCATATATTTT. It specifies CASSTSGVSGNTIYF. This sequence joins TRBV19 and TRBJ1-3; D gene ambiguous. There are 15 residues in the CDR3. Trimming took 4 bases from V and 0 from J, leaving 10 bases between them. CDR1 is LNHDA and CDR2 is SQIVND in the germline V gene (reference sequence).

This clonotype was counted ten times or more. DNA for the CDR3: TGTGCCAGCAGTCGACAGAATAGCAATCAGCCCCAGCATTTT. It translates to CASSRQNSNQPQHF. V usage is TRBV6-1 and J usage is TRBJ1-5; tentative D call: TRBD1 (5 bases). The length of the CDR3 is 14 residues. The ends were cut back, 5 bases at V and 0 bases at J, with 8 bases in the middle. Germline V gene sequence: CDR1 MNHNS, CDR2 SASEGT.

The chain has TRBV15 and TRBJ1-2, with D possibly matching TRBD1 (6 bases). In germline, CDR1 is LNHNV, CDR2 YYDKDF (reference sequence). The germline V and J ends were trimmed by 6 bases and 5 bases, with 19 bases remaining between them. The CDR3 runs to 15 residues. The CDR3: CATRGAWDLGYGYTF. The CDR3 DNA follows: TGTGCCACCAGGGGGGCTTGGGACCTGGGGTATGGCTACACCTTC.

This clonotype was picked up many times. The rearrangement joins TRBV20-1 to TRBJ2-7; D not resolved. Germline V gene lookup returns CDR1 DFQATT and CDR2 SNEGSKA (reference sequence). V gave up 3 bases and J gave up 6 bases, with 15 bases separating them. CDR3 length: 13 residues. CDR3 DNA sequence: TGCAGTGCTAGTCCTACGATAGGATTCGAGCAGTACTTC. As protein: CSASPTIGFEQYF.

This clonotype was observed many times. The chain is built from TRBV5-6 and TRBJ2-1; D not certain. There are 17 residues in the CDR3. V was cut by 4 bases and J by 0 bases, with 17 bases left in between. Germline V CDR1 and CDR2: SGHDT, YYEEEE. CDR3 coding DNA: TGTGCCAGCAGCCCGATCGGTTCCTTGGGCTCCTACAATGAGCAGTTCTTC. Amino acids: CASSPIGSLGSYNEQFF.

This clonotype was recorded a few times. The chain uses TRBV24-1 and TRBJ2-3, with 16 bases aligning to TRBD2. The CDR3 contains 19 residues. Germline V gene data show CDR1 as KGHDR and CDR2 as SFDVKD. With 5 bases clipped from V and 5 bases from J, the junction kept 12 bases outside the gene matches. The chain's CDR3 is CATSALPGLAGGLGDTQYF. CDR3 sequence (DNA): TGTGCCACCAGTGCCCTTCCGGGACTAGCGGGGGGGCTGGGAGATACGCAGTATTTT.

As for this clonotype: This may arise from a read error, as a much more abundant clone is one base away. V and J are TRBV15 and TRBJ1-5, with no clear D. There are 14 residues in the CDR3. The V gene lost 0 bases and the J gene lost 6 bases, with 9 bases spanning the gap. Germline V lookup: CDR1 LNHNV, CDR2 YYDKDF (reference sequence). CDR3 sequence reads: CATSRDAGSQPQHF. CDR3 DNA: TGTGCCACCAGCAGAGATGCGGGCAGTCAGCCCCAGCATTTT.

This clonotype was detected only a few times. This chain connects TRBV7-9 to TRBJ1-2; possible D gene TRBD1, 5 bases. Germline CDR1 SEHNR, CDR2 FQNEAQ (reference sequence). CDR3 size: 17 residues. Trimming removed 5 bases from V and 2 bases from J, with 21 bases in between. For the CDR3, the DNA is TGTGCCAGCAGCCCGACCTCCGGACATAAACCCAACTATGGCTACACCTTC. Protein sequence: CASSPTSGHKPNYGYTF. The whole variable domain, filled in from reference TRBV7-9 and TRBJ1-2, reads DTGVSQNPRHKITKRGQNVTFRCDPISEHNRLYWYRQTLGQGPEFLTYFQNEAQLEKSRLLSDRFSAERPKGSFSTLEIQRTEQGDSAMYLCASSPTSGHKPNYGYTFGSGTRLTVV.

This clonotype has more than one count but fewer than ten. The rearrangement links TRBV2 to TRBJ2-3, with D possibly being TRBD2 (6 bases). CDR1 and CDR2 (germline): SNHLY, FYNNEI. The CDR3 runs 15 residues. Trimming removed 7 bases at V and 2 bases at J, with 16 bases between. CDR3 coding DNA: TGTGCCAGCAAAGGTCAGCGGGCCTCCACAGATACGCAGTATTTT. Protein sequence: CASKGQRASTDTQYF.

In this sample, this clonotype turned up a few times. J is TRBJ2-5 and V is TRBV20-1; 14 bases are shared with TRBD2. Trimming took 3 bases from V and 4 from J; bases not matched to a gene: 7. This CDR3 region has 16 residues. Germline values: CDR1 DFQATT, CDR2 SNEGSKA (reference sequence). The CDR3 DNA follows: TGCAGTGCTAGTGGGCCGGGACTAGCGGGAGTAGAGACCCAGTACTTC. Translation gives CSASGPGLAGVETQYF.